The 27 T cell receptor beta chains in this list originate from one sample, sequenced in a study of blood T cell repertoires in COVID-19. TCRdb keeps only in-frame clones here, not all; method: immunoSEQ multiplex PCR. The top ten hold roughly 6.2% of the sample, which has fewer than 250,000 clones, 88% seen once. The sequenced sample was peripheral blood. These receptors were taken from a woman in her thirties or forties who had recovered from COVID-19.

This clone was seen a few times. V is TRBV20-1 and J is TRBJ2-2; 11 nucleotides agree with TRBD2. The CDR3 loop spans 14 amino acids. Germline CDR1 reads DFQATT; CDR2 reads SNEGSKA (reference sequence). Trimming at V came to 3 bases and at J to 4 bases, leaving 1 base not matched to a gene. The CDR3 here is CSASSGRATGELFF. Here the CDR3 DNA reads TGCAGTGCTAGTAGCGGGAGGGCCACCGGGGAGCTGTTTTTT.

The CDR3 reads CASSVLERELNEQFF. In DNA form, the CDR3 reads TGTGCCAGCAGCGTATTGGAGCGGGAATTAAATGAGCAGTTCTTC. The rearrangement uses TRBV9 and TRBJ2-1; 7 nucleotides match TRBD2. V shed 1 base, J shed 7 bases, and the junction held 8 bases outside the gene matches. In germline, CDR1 is SGDLS, CDR2 YYNGEE. This CDR3 has 15 residues. Full variable domain (missing parts from reference TRBV9 and TRBJ2-1): DSGVTQTPKHLITATGQRVTLRCSPRSGDLSVYWYQQSLDQGLQFLIQYYNGEERAKGNILERFSAQQFPDLHSELNLSSLELGDSALYFCASSVLERELNEQFFGPGTRLTVL.

The rearrangement links TRBV15 to TRBJ2-1; 10 nucleotides align to TRBD2. The CDR3 consists of 20 residues. V was clipped by 0 bases and J by 5 bases; unmatched bases: 16. Germline loops: CDR1 LNHNV, CDR2 YYDKDF (reference sequence). CDR3 nucleotide sequence: TGTGCCACCAGCAGAGATCGGGCTAGCGGGAGTTTAGGTGGAGACAATGAGCAGTTCTTC. Protein sequence: CATSRDRASGSLGGDNEQFF. Full variable domain (outside the CDR3, taken from reference TRBV15 and TRBJ2-1): DAMVIQNPRYQVTQFGKPVTLSCSQTLNHNVMYWYQQKSSQAPKLLFHYYDKDFNNEADTPDNFQSRRPNTSFCFLDIRSPGLGDTAMYLCATSRDRASGSLGGDNEQFFGPGTRLTVL.

The table lists this clone with many counts. This chain links TRBV6-4 with TRBJ2-3; 10 bases line up with TRBD1. V dropped 3 bases and J dropped 4; count of bases not matched to a gene: 1. Germline V lookup: CDR1 MRHNA, CDR2 SNTAGT. CDR3 size: 14 residues. CDR3 residues: CASSEDRGADTQYF. CDR3 nucleotide sequence: TGTGCCAGCAGTGAGGACAGGGGGGCAGATACGCAGTATTTT.

The gene calls are TRBV30 and TRBJ1-4, with D possibly matching TRBD1 (5 bases). From germline, CDR1 is GTSNPN and CDR2 SVGIG (reference sequence). V lost 8 bases and J lost 5, with 15 bases in between. The CDR3 runs to 13 residues. CDR3 sequence (DNA): TGTGCCGGACAAAGGGACTGGAATGAAAAACTGTTTTTT. Translated, it gives CAGQRDWNEKLFF. Supplemented by reference TRBV30 and TRBJ1-4, the full variable domain reads SQTIHQWPATLVQPVGSPLSLECTVEGTSNPNLYWYRQAAGRGLQLLFYSVGIGQISSEVPQNLSASRPQDRQFILSSKKLLLSDSGFYLCAGQRDWNEKLFFGSGTQLSVL.

This clone was detected once. V is TRBV19 and J is TRBJ1-1, with D maybe TRBD1 (6 bases). CDR1 and CDR2 (germline): LNHDA, SQIVND (reference sequence). This CDR3 is built from 15 residues. V was shortened by 4 bases and J by 1 base, with 13 bases between the two germline ends. DNA for the CDR3: TGTGCCAGTAGTAAGGGGGACCCTGGGAACACTGAAGCTTTCTTT. This translates into CASSKGDPGNTEAFF.

This clone has just one count. This chain links TRBV11-3 with TRBJ2-3; 9 bases fit TRBD2. Germline CDR1 reads SGHNT; CDR2 reads YENEEA. V shed 4 bases, J shed 1 base, and the junction held 3 bases outside the gene matches. CDR3 size: 15 residues. The CDR3 here is CASSSRTSGTDTQYF. In DNA form, the CDR3 reads TGTGCCAGCAGCTCCCGGACTAGCGGCACAGATACGCAGTATTTT.

V usage is TRBV30 and J usage is TRBJ1-2, with 8 bases that match TRBD1. Germline CDR1 is GTSNPN and CDR2 is SVGIG (reference sequence). The CDR3 has 12 residues. V shed 4 bases and J 8 bases; nucleotides not matched to a gene: 6. In DNA form, the CDR3 reads TGTGCCTGGAAACAGGGGGAGGGAGGCTACACCTTC. This codes for CAWKQGEGGYTF.

V usage is TRBV30 and J usage is TRBJ2-1, with 9 nucleotides matching TRBD1. The CDR3 sequence is 17 residues long. CDR1 is GTSNPN, CDR2 SVGIG, per germline (reference sequence). The J segment lost 6 bases and the V segment lost 0 bases, leaving 12 bases of the junction unmatched. CDR3 region: CAWSVPRTGEVSNEQFF. In nucleotides, the CDR3 is TGTGCCTGGAGTGTACCGAGGACAGGGGAAGTCAGCAATGAGCAGTTCTTC.

The rearrangement joins TRBV4-1 to TRBJ1-3; D not resolved. The V end was cut by 0 bases, the J end by 0 bases, with 15 bases between. CDR1 is MGHRA and CDR2 is YSYEKL in the germline V gene. The CDR3 runs 18 residues. CDR3 nucleotides: TGCGCCAGCAGCCAAGATGACATCAGCACCTTCTCTGGAAACACCATATATTTT. Its protein product is CASSQDDISTFSGNTIYF.

A word on this clone: At the DNA level, this CDR3 is encoded by other sequences in the same sample as well. This sequence joins TRBV7-9 and TRBJ2-1; 13 nucleotides line up with TRBD2. CDR3 length equals 15 residues. Trimming at V came to 3 bases and at J to 10 bases, leaving 6 bases not matched to a gene. CDR1 and CDR2 (germline): SEHNR, FQNEAQ (reference sequence). The CDR3 DNA follows: TGTGCCAGCAGCTTCGGACTAGCGGGAGTGTACGAGCAGTTCTTC. As protein: CASSFGLAGVYEQFF. Drawing the rest from reference TRBV7-9 and TRBJ2-1, the complete variable domain is DTGVSQNPRHKITKRGQNVTFRCDPISEHNRLYWYRQTLGQGPEFLTYFQNEAQLEKSRLLSDRFSAERPKGSFSTLEIQRTEQGDSAMYLCASSFGLAGVYEQFFGPGTRLTVL.

The J gene is TRBJ2-1, the V gene TRBV7-3, with TRBD2 matching 12 bases. Trimming took 6 bases from V and 7 from J; bases not matched to a gene: 16. Germline loops: CDR1 SGHTA, CDR2 FQGTGA. The CDR3 is 18 amino acids. In DNA, the CDR3 is TGTGCCAGCAGTCCGGAGGGTTTAGGACTAGCGGGATGGAATGAGCAGTTCTTC. Translating gives CASSPEGLGLAGWNEQFF. The full variable domain, rest sourced from reference TRBV7-3 and TRBJ2-1, is GAGVSQTPSNKVTEKGKYVELRCDPISGHTALYWYRQSLGQGPEFLIYFQGTGAADDSGLPNDRFFAVRPEGSVSTLKIQRTERGDSAVYLCASSPEGLGLAGWNEQFFGPGTRLTVL.

This chain connects TRBV2 to TRBJ2-7; D is possibly TRBD2 (6 bases). Germline V CDR1 and CDR2: SNHLY, FYNNEI. V was cut by 2 bases and J by 2 bases, with 7 bases left in between. The CDR3 consists of 13 residues. CDR3 region: CASSELATYEQYF. DNA of the CDR3: TGTGCCAGCAGTGAACTAGCGACCTACGAGCAGTACTTC.

V and J are TRBV4-2 and TRBJ1-6; possible D gene TRBD1, 6 bases. The CDR3 is 15 residues long. Trimming left V 0 bases short and J 4 bases short, with 7 bases between. Germline V gene data show CDR1 as LGHNA and CDR2 as YNFKEQ. The CDR3 sequence is CASSQEQGYNSPLHF. The CDR3 nucleotides read TGTGCCAGCAGCCAAGAACAGGGTTATAATTCACCCCTCCACTTT.

The CDR3 sequence is CAWSVKRGSFGNTIYF. The CDR3 DNA is TGTGCCTGGAGTGTTAAGAGGGGGTCCTTCGGAAACACCATATATTTT. The rearrangement uses TRBV30 and TRBJ1-3, with TRBD1 as a possible D gene (6 bases). CDR1 is GTSNPN, CDR2 SVGIG, per germline (reference sequence). The CDR3 loop spans 16 amino acids. Between the trimmed V and J ends, which lost 0 bases and 4 bases, there was a span of 16 bases.

This chain joins TRBV7-7 and TRBJ2-5, with 11 bases that match TRBD2. This CDR3 spans 16 amino acids. Germline assignment: CDR1 SSHAT and CDR2 FNYEAQ (reference sequence). After removal of 4 bases from V and 5 bases from J, the junction contained 9 bases not matched to a gene. CDR3 loop: CASSSGTSGAWETQYF. CDR3 DNA: TGTGCCAGCAGCTCGGGGACTAGCGGAGCTTGGGAGACCCAGTACTTC.

The chain links TRBV19 to TRBJ2-1, with D perhaps matching TRBD2 (6 bases). Germline CDR1 is LNHDA and CDR2 is SQIVND (reference sequence). Trimming stripped 7 bases from V and 6 bases from J, with 22 bases between. This CDR3 has 16 residues. The CDR3 loop reads CASIPPSSANPNEQFF. The CDR3 DNA is TGTGCCAGTATCCCCCCCTCTAGCGCGAACCCCAATGAGCAGTTCTTC.

V and J are TRBV6-5 and TRBJ2-7, with D maybe TRBD1 (6 bases). The CDR3 has 11 amino acids. The germline gives CDR1 MNHEY, CDR2 SVGAGI. V shed 7 bases and J shed 4 bases, with 8 bases lying between them. The CDR3 coding sequence is TGTGCCAGCATTCAGGGGTACGAGCAGTACTTC. Translation gives CASIQGYEQYF.

Only one count was recorded for this clone. The genes are TRBV19 and TRBJ2-1, with 11 nucleotides matching TRBD2. CDR1 and CDR2 (germline): LNHDA, SQIVND (reference sequence). Trimming removed 6 bases from V and 4 bases from J; junction bases left unmatched: 5. The CDR3 has 15 residues. The CDR3 is CASSRTSGFYNEQFF. CDR3 DNA: TGTGCCAGTAGCCGGACTAGCGGGTTTTACAATGAGCAGTTCTTC. Drawing the rest from reference TRBV19 and TRBJ2-1, the complete variable domain is DGGITQSPKYLFRKEGQNVTLSCEQNLNHDAMYWYRQDPGQGLRLIYYSQIVNDFQKGDIAEGYSVSREKKESFPLTVTSAQKNPTAFYLCASSRTSGFYNEQFFGPGTRLTVL.

This clone is a singleton in its sample. The chain employs TRBV25-1 and TRBJ1-2, with TRBD1 identical over 9 bases. This CDR3 contains 17 residues. J gave up 6 bases and V 3 bases, and 14 bases lay outside the gene matches. Germline CDR1 and CDR2: MGHDK and SYGVNS. DNA for the CDR3: TGTGCCAGCAGTGATTTGAGTCACGGGACAGGGAAGGATGGCTACACCTTC. This translates into CASSDLSHGTGKDGYTF.

V usage is TRBV6-6 and J usage is TRBJ2-1, with TRBD2 matching 8 bases. V was pared by 5 bases and J by 6 bases, with 12 bases of the junction left unmatched. This CDR3 region has 16 residues. Germline loops: CDR1 MNHNY, CDR2 SVGAGI (reference sequence). The CDR3 region is CASSLLGAGGPNEQFF. CDR3 nucleotides: TGTGCCAGCAGTCTCTTAGGGGCGGGGGGACCCAATGAGCAGTTCTTC.

The V and J genes are TRBV19 and TRBJ2-1, with 9 bases lining up with TRBD2. Looked up from germline, CDR1 is LNHDA and CDR2 is SQIVND (reference sequence). This CDR3 comprises 15 residues. Trimming removed 2 bases from V and 6 bases from J; junction bases left unmatched: 5. The CDR3 nucleotides are TGTGCCAGTAGTATATTAGCGGGAGCGCCCAATGAGCAGTTCTTC. Its translation is CASSILAGAPNEQFF.

The chain has TRBV7-9 and TRBJ2-7; D is ambiguous. V was trimmed by 4 bases and J by 3 bases, leaving 13 bases between them. This CDR3 has 14 amino acids. The germline CDR1 and CDR2 sequences are SEHNR and FQNEAQ (reference sequence). The CDR3 sequence: CASSYSNIGYEQYF. The CDR3 nucleotides are TGTGCCAGCAGCTACTCTAATATCGGCTACGAGCAGTACTTC.

The V gene is TRBV13, the J gene TRBJ2-1, with D unresolved. This CDR3 comprises 16 residues. Trimming took off 1 base at V and 4 bases at J, with 14 bases between the two ends. The germline CDR1 and CDR2 sequences are PRHDT and FYEKMQ (reference sequence). CDR3 amino acids: CASSLALGSEYNEQFF. The CDR3 DNA follows: TGTGCCAGCAGCTTAGCTCTTGGCAGCGAGTACAATGAGCAGTTCTTC. The whole variable domain, remainder taken from reference TRBV13 and TRBJ2-1, is AAGVIQSPRHLIKEKRETATLKCYPIPRHDTVYWYQQGPGQDPQFLISFYEKMQSDKGSIPDRFSAQQFSDYHSELNMSSLELGDSALYFCASSLALGSEYNEQFFGPGTRLTVL.

The sample holds one count of this clone. V usage is TRBV2 and J usage is TRBJ1-2, with TRBD1 identical over 8 bases. This CDR3 has 13 amino acids. V was pared by 4 bases and J by 7 bases, with 5 bases of the junction left unmatched. Germline CDR1 reads SNHLY; CDR2 reads FYNNEI. CDR3 DNA sequence: TGTGCCAGCAGTGTCCAGGGGGCAGTTGGCTACACCTTC. It is translated as CASSVQGAVGYTF.

This clone showed up just once. J is TRBJ2-3 and V is TRBV3-1 (or the pseudogene TRBV3-2), with TRBD2 matching over 8 bases. With V trimmed by 3 bases and J by 2 bases, 1 base remained unmatched. Germline-derived CDR1 and CDR2 are LGHDT and YNNKEL (reference sequence). The length of the CDR3 is 14 residues. The chain's CDR3 is CASSQTSATDTQYF. The CDR3 coding sequence is TGTGCCAGCAGCCAGACTAGCGCCACAGATACGCAGTATTTT.

The chain couples TRBV4-2 to TRBJ2-2; 16 positions agree with TRBD2. Germline CDR1 is LGHNA and CDR2 is YNFKEQ. V lost 1 base and J lost 7; bases outside the gene matches: 9. This CDR3 has 19 residues. CDR3 in DNA: TGTGCCAGCAGCCAAGTTGAGGGACTAGCGGGAGGGTTCGGCGGGGAGCTGTTTTTT. Its translation is CASSQVEGLAGGFGGELFF.